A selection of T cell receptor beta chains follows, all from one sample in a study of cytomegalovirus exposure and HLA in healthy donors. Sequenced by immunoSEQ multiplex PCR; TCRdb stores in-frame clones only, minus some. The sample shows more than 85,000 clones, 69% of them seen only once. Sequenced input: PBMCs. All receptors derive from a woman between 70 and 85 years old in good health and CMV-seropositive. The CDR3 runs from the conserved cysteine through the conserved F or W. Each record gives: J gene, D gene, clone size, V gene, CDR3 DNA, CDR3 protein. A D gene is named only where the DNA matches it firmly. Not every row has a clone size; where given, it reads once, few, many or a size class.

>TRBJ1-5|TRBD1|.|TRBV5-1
TGCGCCAGCAGCTCGACAGGGGAAAATCAGCCCCAGCATTTT
CASSSTGENQPQHF
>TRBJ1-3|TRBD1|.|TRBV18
TGTGCCAGCTCCCTACAAGAGGGGGCGCAAGGAAACACCATATATTTT
CASSLQEGAQGNTIYF
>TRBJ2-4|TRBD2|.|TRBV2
TGTGCCAGCAGCCCCCAACGGGCTAGCGGGGGAGACATTCAGTACTTC
CASSPQRASGGDIQYF
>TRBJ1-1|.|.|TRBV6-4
TGTGCCAGCAGTGAAGGCCAGGCGGGCACTGAAGCTTTCTTT
CASSEGQAGTEAFF
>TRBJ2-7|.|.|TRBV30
TGTGCCTGGAACCCGGGGGGCCTCTTTGAGCAGTACTTC
CAWNPGGLFEQYF
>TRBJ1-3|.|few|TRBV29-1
TGCAGCGTTGAGGAAGTAGAGGCGGGAAACACCATATATTTT
CSVEEVEAGNTIYF
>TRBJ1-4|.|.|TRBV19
TGTGCCAGTAGTATCGGAGGGACGGGGAAAGAAAAACTGTTTTTT
CASSIGGTGKEKLFF
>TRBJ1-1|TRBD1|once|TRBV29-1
TGCAGCGTTGAATTATGGGACAGGTGGAGCACTGAAGCTTTCTTT
CSVELWDRWSTEAFF
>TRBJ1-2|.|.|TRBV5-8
TGTGCCAGCAGCCGACAACTTAACTATGGCTACACCTTC
CASSRQLNYGYTF
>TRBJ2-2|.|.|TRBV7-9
TGTGCCAGCAGCTTCAGTATGGACACCGGGGAGCTGTTTTTT
CASSFSMDTGELFF
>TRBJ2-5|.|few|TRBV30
TGTGCCTGGTACAGTGGCGGGGAGACCCAGTACTTC
CAWYSGGETQYF
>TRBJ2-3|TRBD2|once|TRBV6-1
TGTGCCAGCAGTGAAGGATCGGGAGTAGCGGGGCCCATTCCCACAGATACGCAGTATTTT
CASSEGSGVAGPIPTDTQYF
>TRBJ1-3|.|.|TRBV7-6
TGTGCCAGCAGCTTAGGGGGGGGAACGGCTGGAAACACCATATATTTT
CASSLGGGTAGNTIYF
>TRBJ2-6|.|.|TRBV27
TGTGCCAGCAGTGTTACTGGGGCCAACGTCCTGACTTTC
CASSVTGANVLTF
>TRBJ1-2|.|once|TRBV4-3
TGCGCCAGCAGCCAAGATGCGTCGGGAAGACACACCTTC
CASSQDASGRHTF
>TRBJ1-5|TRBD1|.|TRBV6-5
TGTGCCAGCAGTCGCTTGGGACAGGGAGATCAGCCCCAGCATTTT
CASSRLGQGDQPQHF
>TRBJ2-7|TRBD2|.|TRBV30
TGTGCCTGGACCCCCCTAGCGGGGAGCTCCTACGAGCAGTACTTC
CAWTPLAGSSYEQYF
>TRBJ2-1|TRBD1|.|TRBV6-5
TGTGCCAGCAGCCGACGACAGGGGTGGGATGAGCAGTTCTTC
CASSRRQGWDEQFF
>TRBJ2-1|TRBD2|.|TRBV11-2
TGTGCCAGCAGCTTAGGGGGACTAGCAAACAATGAGCAGTTCTTC
CASSLGGLANNEQFF
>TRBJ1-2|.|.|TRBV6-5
TGTGCCAGCAGTTACCCCCAGGGTGATGGCTACACCTTC
CASSYPQGDGYTF